The rows below give T cell receptor beta chains drawn from one sample of a study of cytomegalovirus exposure and HLA in healthy donors. Clones were read by immunoSEQ multiplex PCR, and TCRdb kept only the in-frame ones, dropping some. The sample gives over 50,000 clones, 89% of which show up once; about 1.6% is in the top ten. The sample comprised PBMCs. The receptors come from a man aged 30 to 45 in good health and CMV-seropositive. Both conserved end residues are part of each CDR3. A D gene is named only where the DNA matches it firmly. Clone size is shown for a subset of rows, as once, few, many or a class of expanded clone.

clone_size	v_call	j_call	d_call	cdr3_aa	cdr3_nt
NA	TRBV21-1	TRBJ2-7	NA	CASSKLVHEQYF	TGTGCCAGCAGCAAGCTAGTACACGAGCAGTACTTC
once	TRBV4-2	TRBJ2-1	NA	CASSQSYNEQFF	TGTGCCAGCAGCCAATCTTACAATGAGCAGTTCTTC
NA	TRBV11-2	TRBJ2-5	TRBD2	CASTKGVAGVGETQYF	TGTGCCAGCACCAAAGGGGTAGCGGGAGTCGGGGAGACCCAGTACTTC
NA	TRBV6-5	TRBJ2-7	TRBD2	CASGTSGRSSYEQYF	TGTGCCAGCGGAACTAGCGGGAGGAGCTCCTACGAGCAGTACTTC
NA	TRBV4-2	TRBJ2-5	TRBD1	CASSQGQGTQETQYF	TGTGCCAGCAGCCAAGGACAGGGCACCCAAGAGACCCAGTACTTC
NA	TRBV4-3	TRBJ1-2	NA	CASSQDRLRGAGGYTF	TGCGCCAGCAGCCAAGATAGGTTGCGGGGCGCGGGTGGCTACACCTTC
NA	TRBV11-2	TRBJ2-2	TRBD2	CASSPLAGVRSGELFF	TGTGCCAGCAGCCCTCTAGCGGGAGTACGGTCCGGGGAGCTGTTTTTT
once	TRBV28	TRBJ2-5	NA	CASSAPGRETQYF	TGTGCCAGCAGTGCCCCGGGGAGAGAGACCCAGTACTTC
NA	TRBV5-1	TRBJ1-5	TRBD1	CASSLGEQGRDQPQHF	TGCGCCAGCAGCTTAGGGGAACAGGGGCGAGATCAGCCCCAGCATTTT
NA	TRBV5-6	TRBJ2-7	TRBD2	CASSFNLAGVSSYEQYF	TGTGCCAGCAGCTTTAACCTAGCGGGGGTGAGCTCCTACGAGCAGTACTTC
NA	TRBV2	TRBJ2-4	TRBD2	CASSELAVAKNIQYF	TGTGCCAGCAGTGAACTAGCGGTAGCCAAAAACATTCAGTACTTC
once	TRBV13	TRBJ2-5	TRBD2	CASSLGTSRQETQYF	TGTGCCAGCAGCTTAGGGACTAGCAGGCAAGAGACCCAGTACTTC
once	TRBV27	TRBJ1-2	NA	CASSLSNGYGYTF	TGTGCCAGCAGTTTATCGAACGGCTATGGCTACACCTTC
NA	TRBV30	TRBJ2-1	NA	CAWSRGYNEQFF	TGTGCCTGGAGCCGCGGGTACAATGAGCAGTTCTTC
NA	TRBV5-1	TRBJ2-7	TRBD2	CASSHGLARGSYEQYF	TGCGCCAGCAGCCACGGACTAGCGAGAGGTTCCTACGAGCAGTACTTC
NA	TRBV6-1	TRBJ2-7	TRBD2	CASSGPLGRGSLAGVYEQYF	TGTGCCAGCAGTGGACCCCTCGGCAGGGGGTCTCTAGCGGGAGTGTACGAGCAGTACTTC
NA	TRBV5-6	TRBJ2-7	TRBD2	CASSPLAGVAYEQYF	TGTGCCAGCAGCCCCCTAGCGGGAGTAGCCTACGAGCAGTACTTC
NA	TRBV7-2	TRBJ1-6	NA	CASSLAAAGESPLHF	TGTGCCAGCAGCTTAGCGGCCGCGGGGGAGTCACCCCTCCACTTT
NA	TRBV6-4	TRBJ2-6	TRBD1	CASSDRTGSGANVLTF	TGTGCCAGCAGTGACCGGACAGGGTCAGGGGCCAACGTCCTGACTTTC
NA	TRBV6-5	TRBJ2-3	NA	CASSERRTDTQYF	TGTGCCAGCAGCGAGCGGCGCACAGATACGCAGTATTTT
NA	TRBV28	TRBJ2-5	NA	CASSSLLVAGRKYQETQYF	TGTGCCAGCAGTTCCCTTTTAGTTGCGGGAAGGAAGTACCAAGAGACCCAGTACTTC
NA	TRBV7-9	TRBJ2-3	TRBD1	CASSERTGFTDTQYF	TGTGCCAGCAGCGAAAGGACAGGATTCACAGATACGCAGTATTTT
NA	TRBV13	TRBJ2-5	NA	CASSLSPSGAETQYF	TGTGCCAGCAGCTTATCCCCCTCAGGGGCAGAGACCCAGTACTTC
once	TRBV27	TRBJ1-2	NA	CASSSRVGGYTF	TGTGCCAGCAGTTCCAGGGTGGGGGGCTACACCTTC
NA	TRBV7-3	TRBJ2-3	TRBD2	CASSPGLAGEKDTQYF	TGTGCCAGCAGCCCCGGACTAGCGGGAGAAAAAGATACGCAGTATTTT
NA	TRBV28	TRBJ2-7	TRBD2	CASSRTSGSYEQYF	TGTGCCAGCAGTCGGACTAGCGGGTCCTACGAGCAGTACTTC
NA	TRBV2	TRBJ2-7	TRBD2	CASSETPGLAGVYEQYF	TGTGCCAGCAGTGAAACCCCAGGACTAGCGGGGGTCTACGAGCAGTACTTC
NA	TRBV7-9	TRBJ1-6	NA	CASSVTGQNSPLHF	TGTGCCAGCAGCGTCACAGGGCAGAATTCACCCCTCCACTTT
NA	TRBV11-2	TRBJ2-7	NA	CASSFMRASEQYF	TGTGCCAGCAGCTTCATGAGGGCGTCCGAGCAGTACTTC
NA	TRBV11-3	TRBJ2-3	NA	CASSRQGDTQYF	TGTGCCAGCAGTCGGCAGGGAGATACGCAGTATTTT
NA	TRBV29-1	TRBJ2-5	NA	CSVEGSVEGETQYF	TGCAGCGTTGAGGGGAGCGTGGAGGGGGAGACCCAGTACTTC
NA	TRBV5-4	TRBJ2-1	NA	CASSLGGTQNEQFF	TGTGCCAGCAGCTTGGGCGGGACTCAAAATGAGCAGTTCTTC
NA	TRBV7-9	TRBJ2-7	TRBD2	CASSLGRTSGGDEQYF	TGTGCCAGCAGCTTAGGAAGGACTAGCGGGGGGGACGAGCAGTACTTC
NA	TRBV29-1	TRBJ2-7	TRBD2	CSVGNLAGGSDEQYF	TGCAGCGTTGGAAATCTGGCGGGAGGGAGTGACGAGCAGTACTTC
NA	TRBV11-1	TRBJ2-7	TRBD1	CASSFRQGCDQYF	TGTGCCAGCAGCTTTCGACAGGGATGCGACCAGTACTTC
NA	TRBV28	TRBJ2-7	NA	CASSLFRYEQYF	TGTGCCAGCAGTTTATTCCGGTACGAGCAGTACTTC
NA	TRBV6-1	TRBJ2-7	TRBD1	CASTPGQGAYEQYF	TGTGCCAGCACCCCGGGACAGGGGGCTTACGAGCAGTACTTC
NA	TRBV27	TRBJ2-2	TRBD2	CASRRLAGVTGELFF	TGTGCCAGCAGAAGACTAGCGGGAGTCACCGGGGAGCTGTTTTTT
NA	TRBV30	TRBJ2-5	NA	CAWSVREETQYF	TGTGCCTGGAGTGTACGAGAAGAGACCCAGTACTTC
NA	TRBV4-2	TRBJ2-1	NA	CASSQFQGSSYNEQFF	TGTGCCAGCAGCCAGTTCCAGGGCAGCTCCTACAATGAGCAGTTCTTC
once	TRBV13	TRBJ1-2	TRBD1	CASSLASAGGPYGYTF	TGTGCCAGCAGCTTAGCGTCGGCAGGGGGACCCTATGGCTACACCTTC
NA	TRBV5-1	TRBJ1-1	TRBD1	CASSFGTANTEAFF	TGCGCCAGCAGCTTCGGGACAGCCAACACTGAAGCTTTCTTT
few	TRBV7-9	TRBJ1-1	NA	CASSPETRGRAFF	TGTGCCAGCAGCCCAGAGACCAGGGGACGCGCTTTCTTT
NA	TRBV19	TRBJ1-1	NA	CASSIVGGNTEAFF	TGTGCCAGTAGTATAGTAGGGGGGAACACTGAAGCTTTCTTT
few	TRBV5-1	TRBJ2-2	TRBD2	CASSPGRAGTGELFF	TGCGCCAGCAGCCCGGGGAGGGCGGGCACCGGGGAGCTGTTTTTT
NA	TRBV30	TRBJ2-7	TRBD1	CAWRPRDRVLDEQYF	TGTGCCTGGAGACCACGCGACAGGGTGCTAGACGAGCAGTACTTC
NA	TRBV5-4	TRBJ2-1	TRBD2	CASSSYTSGGSYNEQFF	TGTGCCAGCAGCTCCTACACTAGCGGGGGCTCCTACAATGAGCAGTTCTTC
NA	TRBV30	TRBJ1-3	TRBD1	CAWSWTGRSIYF	TGTGCCTGGAGTTGGACAGGGAGGTCCATATATTTT
NA	TRBV19	TRBJ1-1	TRBD1	CASSITLDRANTEAFF	TGTGCCAGTAGTATAACGCTCGACAGGGCGAACACTGAAGCTTTCTTT
NA	TRBV5-1	TRBJ2-7	NA	CASSFQGDGEQYF	TGCGCCAGCAGCTTCCAGGGTGACGGCGAGCAGTACTTC
once	TRBV5-1	TRBJ1-2	NA	CASSRFRSTGTRGGYTF	TGCGCCAGCAGCCGTTTTCGTTCAACAGGGACAAGGGGTGGCTACACCTTC
once	TRBV5-1	TRBJ1-1	NA	CASSFLADQGTEAFF	TGCGCCAGCAGCTTTCTGGCAGACCAGGGCACTGAAGCTTTCTTT
NA	TRBV5-4	TRBJ1-6	NA	CASSLMQSRFNNSPLHF	TGTGCCAGCAGCTTGATGCAGTCCCGTTTTAATAATTCACCCCTCCACTTT
NA	TRBV28	TRBJ2-1	TRBD2	CASSSGTSGRREQFF	TGTGCCAGCAGTTCGGGGACTAGCGGGAGGCGCGAGCAGTTCTTC
NA	TRBV5-1	TRBJ2-6	TRBD2	CASSSGWLAGDRLGPGANVLTF	TGCGCCAGCTCCAGCGGGTGGCTAGCGGGAGATCGCCTCGGTCCAGGGGCCAACGTCCTGACTTTC
once	TRBV6-1	TRBJ2-7	TRBD1	CASSEWGQESYEQYF	TGTGCCAGCAGTGAATGGGGACAGGAATCCTACGAGCAGTACTTC
NA	TRBV7-9	TRBJ1-6	NA	CASSLLAGTSPLHF	TGTGCCAGCAGCTTACTGGCGGGAACGTCACCCCTCCACTTT